A single sample is the source of the 20 T cell receptor beta chains below, sequenced in a study of T cell repertoires in cytomegalovirus infection. TCRdb recomputed calls from the reads with MiXCR, one row per CDR3 protein. This sample yields 250,000 to 300,000 distinct CDR3 sequences, of which roughly 25% are seen a single time; approximately 13% belongs to the top ten. The sequencing input was PBMCs. These TCRs come from a human donor in good health (CMV status not recorded). Some clones in this sample may be carry-over from other donors' samples.

This clonotype was counted many times. V and J are TRBV12-3 or TRBV12-4 and TRBJ1-1; TRBD1 agrees at 8 bases. With 7 bases clipped from V and 4 bases from J, the junction kept 8 bases outside the gene matches. The CDR3 is 14 residues long. CDR3: CASTETGASTEAFF. The CDR3 DNA sequence: TGTGCCAGCACCGAGACAGGGGCAAGCACTGAAGCTTTCTTT.

This rearrangement joins TRBV30 to TRBJ2-5; 8 nucleotides align to TRBD1. CDR1 and CDR2 (germline): GTSNPN, SVGIG (reference sequence). CDR3 size: 13 residues. The trim removed 6 bases at V and 4 bases at J, leaving 7 bases unmatched. Here the CDR3 reads CACSLQGAETQYF. Here the CDR3 DNA reads TGTGCCTGTTCGCTTCAGGGGGCAGAGACCCAGTACTTC. Combining the CDR3 with reference TRBV30 and TRBJ2-5 gives the whole variable domain SQTIHQWPATLVQPVGSPLSLECTVEGTSNPNLYWYRQAAGRGLQLLFYSVGIGQISSEVPQNLSASRPQDRQFILSSKKLLLSDSGFYLCACSLQGAETQYFGPGTRLLVL.

The chain combines TRBV28 with TRBJ2-3; 7 nucleotides match TRBD2. CDR1 and CDR2 (germline): MDHEN, SYDVKM. CDR3 length: 16 amino acids. J gave up 0 bases and V 4 bases, and 7 bases lay outside the gene matches. CDR3 loop: CASSYPLAASTDTQYF. In DNA form, the CDR3 reads TGTGCCAGCAGTTACCCCCTAGCGGCTAGCACAGATACGCAGTATTTT.

V is TRBV20-1 and J is TRBJ1-5; possible D gene TRBD1, 5 bases. CDR1 is DFQATT, CDR2 SNEGSKA, per germline (reference sequence). The germline V and J ends were trimmed by 5 bases and 0 bases, with 8 bases remaining between them. This CDR3 has 13 amino acids. CDR3 residues: CSAQQVSNQPQHF. DNA for the CDR3: TGCAGTGCTCAACAGGTTAGCAATCAGCCCCAGCATTTT.

This clonotype has only one observation. The chain is built from TRBV20-1 and TRBJ2-5; 9 bases fit TRBD2. Germline lookup yields CDR1 DFQATT and CDR2 SNEGSKA (reference sequence). This CDR3 contains 16 residues. With V trimmed by 5 bases and J by 2 bases, 12 bases remained unmatched. In DNA form, the CDR3 reads TGCAGTGCTTCACTACTTGGGCGGGGGGGACAAGAGACCCAGTACTTC. Its protein is CSASLLGRGGQETQYF.

The chain links TRBV19 to TRBJ2-5, with D perhaps matching TRBD1 (5 bases). CDR3 length equals 14 residues. Germline CDR1 reads LNHDA; CDR2 reads SQIVND (reference sequence). Between the trimmed V and J ends, which lost 6 bases and 1 base, there was a span of 12 bases. Here the CDR3 DNA reads TGTGCCAGTAGCACCTACCAGGGCCAAGAGACCCAGTACTTC. This gives the protein CASSTYQGQETQYF. The full variable domain, rest sourced from reference TRBV19 and TRBJ2-5, is DGGITQSPKYLFRKEGQNVTLSCEQNLNHDAMYWYRQDPGQGLRLIYYSQIVNDFQKGDIAEGYSVSREKKESFPLTVTSAQKNPTAFYLCASSTYQGQETQYFGPGTRLLVL.

Ten or more counts support this clonotype. The chain is built from TRBV7-2 and TRBJ2-6, with a weak D call TRBD2 (5 bases). Per germline, CDR1 SGHTA and CDR2 FQGNSA. V was clipped by 3 bases and J by 2 bases, with 11 bases between them. The CDR3 has 16 amino acids. The CDR3 region is CASSFGVRAGANVLTF. CDR3 bases: TGTGCCAGCAGCTTTGGGGTGAGGGCTGGGGCCAACGTCCTGACTTTC.

This chain connects TRBV27 to TRBJ1-3; D possibly corresponds to TRBD1 (5 bases). CDR3 length: 14 amino acids. Germline V gene sequence: CDR1 MNHEY, CDR2 SMNVEV (reference sequence). V gave up 6 bases and J gave up 3 bases, with 12 bases separating them. The CDR3 protein is CASSQDTFGNTIYF. The CDR3 DNA reads TGTGCCAGCAGCCAGGACACGTTTGGAAACACCATATATTTT.

The V call is TRBV10-1, the J call TRBJ2-1; D is tentatively TRBD1 or TRBD2 (5 bases each). Germline V gene lookup returns CDR1 WNHNN and CDR2 SYGVQD (reference sequence). Trimming pared 4 bases from V and 7 bases from J, leaving 11 bases between. The CDR3 runs to 13 residues. The CDR3 is CASSAGLGNEQFF. The DNA of the CDR3 is TGCGCCAGCAGTGCGGGGCTCGGGAATGAGCAGTTCTTC.

This clonotype was seen many times. The rearrangement uses TRBV11-2 and TRBJ2-5, with D tentatively TRBD1 (5 bases). The CDR3 extends over 16 amino acids. The ends were cut back, 6 bases at V and 5 bases at J, with 22 bases in the middle. CDR1 is SGHAT and CDR2 is FQNNGV in the germline V gene. The CDR3 loop reads CASRYRQRTKQETQYF. The CDR3 coding sequence is TGTGCCAGCAGATATCGACAGCGAACAAAGCAGGAGACCCAGTACTTC.

This clonotype was counted many times. This sequence joins TRBV7-2 and TRBJ2-1; D possibly corresponds to TRBD1 (5 bases). Trimming pared 2 bases from V and 5 bases from J, leaving 10 bases between. This CDR3 contains 14 residues. Germline lookup yields CDR1 SGHTA and CDR2 FQGNSA. CDR3 sequence: CASSLMLQDNEQFF. The DNA for the CDR3 is TGTGCCAGCAGCTTAATGTTACAGGACAATGAGCAGTTCTTC.

This clonotype was seen ten or more times. The chain recombines TRBV7-2 with TRBJ2-5; D is undetermined. V was clipped by 4 bases and J by 1 base, with 16 bases between them. CDR3 size: 16 residues. Germline V CDR1 and CDR2: SGHTA, FQGNSA. In nucleotides, the CDR3 is TGTGCCAGCAGCTCGGTGAGCCGGATAGGCCAAGAGACCCAGTACTTC. It is translated as CASSSVSRIGQETQYF.

In its sample, this clonotype was seen many times. This chain uses TRBV6-1 with TRBJ2-7; TRBD2 is a possible D gene (6 bases). Trimming took 5 bases from V and 4 from J, leaving 18 bases between them. The CDR3 loop spans 15 amino acids. Germline V gene lookup returns CDR1 MNHNS and CDR2 SASEGT. CDR3 in amino acids: CASSRGGTFLYEQYF. In DNA form, the CDR3 reads TGTGCCAGCAGTCGCGGCGGGACCTTCCTTTACGAGCAGTACTTC.

This clonotype has just a few counts. The V gene is TRBV28, the J gene TRBJ1-1, with 10 bases lining up with TRBD1. The junction had 6 bases not matched to a gene; V was cut back by 4 bases and J by 4 bases. This CDR3 is 15 amino acids long. CDR1 is MDHEN, CDR2 SYDVKM, per germline. The CDR3 DNA is TGTGCCAGCAGTTGGGGGACAGGGGAGGGCACTGAAGCTTTCTTT. Amino acids: CASSWGTGEGTEAFF.

This clonotype was found many times. The V gene is TRBV6-4, the J gene TRBJ2-2, with 7 bases lining up with TRBD2. Germline CDR1 reads MRHNA; CDR2 reads SNTAGT. The CDR3 covers 14 residues. The V segment lost 3 bases and the J segment 3 bases; nucleotides outside the gene matches: 1. The CDR3 is CASSELADTGELFF. The CDR3 DNA reads TGTGCCAGCAGTGAGCTAGCGGACACCGGGGAGCTGTTTTTT.

The genes are TRBV28 and TRBJ1-5; no clear D gene. In germline, CDR1 is MDHEN, CDR2 SYDVKM. The germline V and J ends were trimmed by 7 bases and 5 bases, with 6 bases remaining between them. This CDR3 spans 11 amino acids. The CDR3 spells CASTGDQPQHF. DNA for the CDR3: TGTGCCAGCACCGGAGATCAGCCCCAGCATTTT.

This clonotype was picked up a small number of times. The rearrangement joins TRBV7-2 to TRBJ2-7, with D tentatively TRBD2 (6 bases). Germline CDR1 is SGHTA and CDR2 is FQGNSA. V lost 5 bases to trimming and J lost 0 bases, with 14 bases between them. This CDR3 has 15 amino acids. For the CDR3, the DNA is TGTGCCAGCAGCCCATGGGACTCTTCCTCCTACGAGCAGTACTTC. The encoded protein is CASSPWDSSSYEQYF.

This clonotype was seen at least ten times. This chain connects TRBV6-2 or TRBV6-3 to TRBJ2-1; tentative D call: TRBD2 (6 bases). In germline, CDR1 is MNHEY, CDR2 SVGEGT. V lost 2 bases, J lost 4 bases, and 15 bases lay in between. This CDR3 is 16 amino acids long. Here the CDR3 DNA reads TGTGCCAGCAGTTACCAGGGACTCGACCTATACAATGAGCAGTTCTTC. Translation gives CASSYQGLDLYNEQFF.

This clonotype was detected many times. V and J are TRBV11-3 and TRBJ2-2; D is uncertain. From germline, CDR1 is SGHNT and CDR2 YENEEA. Trimming took off 0 bases at V and 6 bases at J, with 5 bases between the two ends. The CDR3 is 13 amino acids. The CDR3 coding sequence is TGTGCCAGCAGCTTAGAAAGTCCCGGGGAGCTGTTTTTT. This gives the protein CASSLESPGELFF.

The gene calls are TRBV12-3 or TRBV12-4 and TRBJ2-1, with 11 bases fitting TRBD1. Trimming cost V 3 bases and J 8 bases; bases outside gene matches: 3. The CDR3 loop spans 14 amino acids. The CDR3 region is CASSFGQGAYEQFF. CDR3 coding DNA: TGTGCCAGCAGTTTTGGACAGGGGGCGTATGAGCAGTTCTTC.